What follows are 32 T cell receptor beta chains derived from one specimen sequenced in a study of PD-L1 blockade in urothelial cancer. As to time point: peripheral blood 6 weeks after treatment start. Libraries were prepared by immunoSEQ multiplex PCR; TCRdb keeps only in-frame clonotypes and omits some of them. The sample has about 30,000 clones, 80% to 90% seen once; the top ten hold approximately 8%. Sample: PBMCs, taken around atezolizumab (anti-PD-L1) treatment. The receptors stem from a man older than 75 with urothelial cancer.

This CDR3 reads CASSSDRGGNIQYF. DNA for the CDR3: TGTGCCAGCAGCTCCGACAGGGGAGGGAACATTCAGTACTTC. The V call is TRBV7-2, the J call TRBJ2-4; perhaps TRBD1 as D (8 bases). V lost 4 bases and J 7 bases, leaving 14 bases between the germline ends. The CDR3 spans 14 residues. The germline gives CDR1 SGHTA, CDR2 FQGNSA.

This chain joins TRBV6-5 and TRBJ2-3, with D hard to call. CDR3 size: 12 residues. V lost 2 bases and J 5 bases, leaving 5 bases between the germline ends. Germline values: CDR1 MNHEY, CDR2 SVGAGI. The CDR3 DNA reads TGTGCCAGCAGTTACCCGGGAGATACGCAGTATTTT. Translating it yields CASSYPGDTQYF.

The genes are TRBV15 and TRBJ2-7, with 10 bases aligning to TRBD2. The V and J ends lost 3 bases and 0 bases, in that order; junction bases with no gene match: 8. Germline loops: CDR1 LNHNV, CDR2 YYDKDF (reference sequence). The CDR3 totals 17 residues. The CDR3 DNA reads TGTGCCACCAGCAGGAAGAGGACTAGCGGAGTCTCCTACGAGCAGTACTTC. The encoded protein is CATSRKRTSGVSYEQYF.

This clone was recorded once. The rearrangement links TRBV4-1 to TRBJ2-5; 10 bases align to TRBD1. Germline trimming cut 5 bases from V and 4 bases from J; bases unmatched to any gene: 13. There are 17 residues in the CDR3. Germline-derived CDR1 and CDR2 are MGHRA and YSYEKL. The CDR3 DNA reads as TGCGCCAGCAGCACCCGGGACAGGGGACCGTTAGGAGAGACCCAGTACTTC. This sequence encodes CASSTRDRGPLGETQYF.

In its sample, this clone was seen once. The chain carries TRBV6-1 and TRBJ1-2, with 10 positions matching TRBD1. V trimming: 2 bases; J trimming: 5 bases; junction bases outside the gene matches: 5. Germline V lookup: CDR1 MNHNS, CDR2 SASEGT. The CDR3 contains 15 residues. The CDR3 DNA reads as TGTGCCAGCAGTGAATGGGACAGGGGTTGGTATGGCTACACCTTC. It is translated as CASSEWDRGWYGYTF.

The chain joins TRBV4-1 to TRBJ2-7; 11 bases fit TRBD2. The CDR3 has 19 amino acids. The trim removed 4 bases at V and 2 bases at J, leaving 16 bases unmatched. Germline V CDR1 and CDR2: MGHRA, YSYEKL. DNA for the CDR3: TGCGCCAGCAGCCGGGGCTTCGTGGGAGGTAGCGGGAGGGCCTACGAGCAGTACTTC. Protein sequence: CASSRGFVGGSGRAYEQYF.

This clone is a singleton in its sample. The J gene is TRBJ2-7, the V gene TRBV5-1, with 9 positions matching TRBD1. The trim removed 4 bases at V and 5 bases at J, leaving 7 bases unmatched. The length of the CDR3 is 14 residues. Germline lookup yields CDR1 SGHRS and CDR2 YFSETQ. The CDR3, as DNA: TGCGCCAGCAGCATAGGGACAGGGTTGAACGAGCAGTACTTC. Translating gives CASSIGTGLNEQYF.

V and J are TRBV4-1 and TRBJ2-7; 11 nucleotides align to TRBD2. The CDR3 loop spans 16 amino acids. Germline CDR1 is MGHRA and CDR2 is YSYEKL. J was trimmed by 1 base and V by 4 bases; bases with no gene match: 6. The CDR3: CASSRWGLAESYEQYF. The DNA of the CDR3 is TGCGCCAGCAGCCGATGGGGACTAGCGGAGTCCTACGAGCAGTACTTC.

The chain uses TRBV5-1 and TRBJ2-6, with 10 bases identical to TRBD1. The germline gives CDR1 SGHRS, CDR2 YFSETQ. The CDR3 sequence is 16 residues long. V was pared by 7 bases and J by 2 bases, with 6 bases of the junction left unmatched. CDR3: CASRLGQGAGANVLTF. As DNA, the CDR3 is TGCGCCAGCCGACTTGGACAGGGGGCTGGGGCCAACGTCCTGACTTTC.

This clone was counted a single time. V is TRBV5-1 and J is TRBJ2-1, with D unresolved. This CDR3 comprises 16 residues. Germline CDR1 and CDR2: SGHRS and YFSETQ. V lost 0 bases to trimming and J lost 7 bases, with 17 bases between them. The CDR3 DNA reads as TGCGCCAGCAGCTTGGGCCTGTCTTGGCGGCGGAATGAGCAGTTCTTC. It codes for CASSLGLSWRRNEQFF.

This chain connects TRBV6-5 to TRBJ2-7; TRBD2 matches at 14 bases. This CDR3 has 14 amino acids. V shed 5 bases, J shed 6 bases, and the junction held 3 bases outside the gene matches. Germline lookup yields CDR1 MNHEY and CDR2 SVGAGI. The CDR3 nucleotides read TGTGCCAGCAGTCCGGGACTAGCGGGAGTCGAGCAGTACTTC. This sequence encodes CASSPGLAGVEQYF.

The rearrangement joins TRBV18 to TRBJ2-3; D ambiguous. The germline V and J ends were trimmed by 0 bases and 6 bases, with 7 bases remaining between them. This CDR3 is built from 13 residues. Germline CDR1 reads KGHSH; CDR2 reads LQKENI. The CDR3 DNA reads as TGTGCCAGCTCACCACCCGGGTCTGATACGCAGTATTTT. Translating it yields CASSPPGSDTQYF.

The genes are TRBV7-2 and TRBJ2-7; D perhaps matches TRBD1 (6 bases). CDR3 size: 13 residues. Trimming left V 5 bases short and J 4 bases short, with 12 bases between. Germline assignment: CDR1 SGHTA and CDR2 FQGNSA. This chain's CDR3 is CASSPDRIYEQYF. Written as DNA, the CDR3 is TGTGCCAGCAGCCCCGACAGGATTTACGAGCAGTACTTC.

The V call is TRBV7-9, the J call TRBJ2-2, with TRBD1 matching over 9 bases. V trimming: 11 bases; J trimming: 3 bases; junction bases outside the gene matches: 4. This CDR3 comprises 13 residues. Germline loops: CDR1 SEHNR, CDR2 FQNEAQ (reference sequence). The CDR3 region has the DNA TGTGCCGGGGACAGGGTCGACACCGGGGAGCTGTTTTTT. This sequence encodes CAGDRVDTGELFF.

The V gene is TRBV11-3, the J gene TRBJ2-3, with TRBD2 matching 11 bases. The CDR3 length is 20 residues. J gave up 1 base and V 1 base, and 13 bases lay outside the gene matches. The germline gives CDR1 SGHNT, CDR2 YENEEA. The CDR3, as DNA: TGTGCCAGCAGCTTAGGCGTGACTAGCGGGAATACCCCCCGCACAGATACGCAGTATTTT. This gives the protein CASSLGVTSGNTPRTDTQYF.

The chain uses TRBV18 and TRBJ2-7, with 9 bases matching TRBD1. The CDR3 consists of 16 residues. Germline CDR1 is KGHSH and CDR2 is LQKENI. V shed 3 bases, J shed 3 bases, and the junction held 9 bases outside the gene matches. CDR3 coding DNA: TGTGCCAGCTCACCGGTACAACCGGGACAGGGCTACGAGCAGTACTTC. Protein product: CASSPVQPGQGYEQYF.

The V and J genes are TRBV10-3 and TRBJ2-5, with 7 bases matching TRBD1. The CDR3 loop spans 14 amino acids. Germline V gene data show CDR1 as ENHRY and CDR2 as SYGVKD. The trim removed 4 bases at V and 3 bases at J, leaving 5 bases unmatched. The CDR3 spells CAISALTGEETQYF. In DNA, the CDR3 is TGTGCCATCAGTGCGCTAACAGGGGAAGAGACCCAGTACTTC.

The CDR3 loop reads CASSDGGNPTDTQYF. As DNA, the CDR3 is TGCGCCAGCAGTGATGGCGGGAACCCCACAGATACGCAGTATTTT. The chain links TRBV10-2 to TRBJ2-3, with D tentatively TRBD2 (6 bases). This CDR3 comprises 15 residues. V gave up 3 bases and J gave up 2 bases, with 12 bases separating them. Germline lookup yields CDR1 WSHSY and CDR2 SAAADI.

This clone occurred once. The chain is built from TRBV6-5 and TRBJ2-2, with 7 bases that match TRBD2. In germline, CDR1 is MNHEY, CDR2 SVGAGI. The CDR3 is 15 residues long. The V gene end was trimmed by 2 bases and the J gene end by 2 bases; junction bases not matched to a gene: 2. For the CDR3, the DNA is TGTGCCAGCAGTTACGGAGCGGGAAACACCGGGGAGCTGTTTTTT. As protein: CASSYGAGNTGELFF.

The rearrangement joins TRBV5-5 to TRBJ2-5; 7 nucleotides agree with TRBD2. Germline-derived CDR1 and CDR2 are SGHKS and YYEKEE (reference sequence). V lost 2 bases, J lost 0 bases, and 7 bases stayed unmatched. The CDR3 runs to 16 residues. The CDR3 protein is CASSFRDGGYQETQYF. The CDR3 DNA reads as TGTGCCAGCAGCTTCCGGGACGGGGGGTACCAAGAGACCCAGTACTTC.

The J gene is TRBJ2-7, the V gene TRBV29-1, with a tentative D call TRBD1 (5 bases). CDR3 length: 14 amino acids. The germline V and J ends were trimmed by 4 bases and 2 bases, with 15 bases remaining between them. Germline V gene lookup returns CDR1 SQVTM and CDR2 ANQGSEA. The CDR3 region is CSVVPPGSTYEQYF. The DNA for the CDR3 is TGCAGCGTTGTCCCCCCAGGGTCTACCTACGAGCAGTACTTC.

The sample holds one count of this clone. The genes are TRBV30 and TRBJ2-1; D not certain. The CDR3 is 13 amino acids. V was clipped by 3 bases and J by 5 bases, with 11 bases between them. Germline V gene lookup returns CDR1 GTSNPN and CDR2 SVGIG (reference sequence). The CDR3 DNA sequence: TGTGCCTGGAGCCCGGTATACGACAATGAGCAGTTCTTC. Translated: CAWSPVYDNEQFF.

The V gene is TRBV28, the J gene TRBJ2-7, with 7 bases matching TRBD2. Germline V CDR1 and CDR2: MDHEN, SYDVKM. This CDR3 region has 16 residues. V trimming: 2 bases; J trimming: 4 bases; junction bases outside the gene matches: 11. CDR3 nucleotides: TGTGCCAGCAGTTTAGCTCGGTTTAGCGGGCGGTACGAGCAGTACTTC. This gives the protein CASSLARFSGRYEQYF.

V is TRBV5-4 and J is TRBJ2-7; the D gene is possibly TRBD2 (6 bases). The CDR3 loop spans 13 amino acids. The germline gives CDR1 SGHNT, CDR2 YYREEE (reference sequence). Trimming removed 7 bases at V and 4 bases at J, with 15 bases between. This CDR3 reads CASSRGGGYEQYF. The CDR3 bases are TGTGCCAGCTCGAGAGGCGGAGGGTACGAGCAGTACTTC. The entire variable domain, with the rest obtained from reference TRBV5-4 and TRBJ2-7, is as follows: ETGVTQSPTHLIKTRGQQVTLRCSSQSGHNTVSWYQQALGQGPQFIFQYYREEENGRGNFPPRFSGLQFPNYSSELNVNALELDDSALYLCASSRGGGYEQYFGPGTRLTVT.

The chain employs TRBV29-1 and TRBJ1-2; tentatively, D is TRBD1 (6 bases). The CDR3 consists of 12 residues. Between the trimmed V and J ends, which lost 3 bases and 8 bases, there was a span of 13 bases. CDR1 is SQVTM and CDR2 is ANQGSEA in the germline V gene. The CDR3 nucleotides read TGCAGCGTTGACCTACAGGGAAGAGGCTACACCTTC. Its protein product is CSVDLQGRGYTF.

In this sample, this clone turned up once. V is TRBV27 and J is TRBJ2-2, with TRBD2 matching 11 bases. After removal of 6 bases from V and 4 bases from J, the junction contained 4 bases not matched to a gene. CDR3 size: 15 residues. Germline V lookup: CDR1 MNHEY, CDR2 SMNVEV (reference sequence). Written as DNA, the CDR3 is TGTGCCAGCAGAACACTAGCGGGAGTCACCGGGGAGCTGTTTTTT. It specifies CASRTLAGVTGELFF.

V usage is TRBV18 and J usage is TRBJ2-5; 7 bases agree with TRBD1. The CDR3 consists of 13 residues. The ends lost 6 bases at V and 4 bases at J; junction bases unmatched: 5. From germline, CDR1 is KGHSH and CDR2 LQKENI. In nucleotides, the CDR3 is TGTGCCAGCTCGTGGGCAGGGGGAGAGACCCAGTACTTC. Translated: CASSWAGGETQYF.

This rearrangement joins TRBV2 to TRBJ2-4, with D perhaps TRBD1 (5 bases). From germline, CDR1 is SNHLY and CDR2 FYNNEI. The CDR3 length is 17 residues. Trimming took off 3 bases at V and 0 bases at J, with 15 bases between the two ends. CDR3 bases: TGTGCCAGCAGTGACAGGGTATCATTTCTAGCCAAAAACATTCAGTACTTC. Translation gives CASSDRVSFLAKNIQYF.

V and J are TRBV7-9 and TRBJ1-2; 7 nucleotides agree with TRBD1. Germline trimming cut 1 base from V and 4 bases from J; bases unmatched to any gene: 6. CDR3 length equals 15 residues. Per the germline V gene, CDR1 is SEHNR and CDR2 is FQNEAQ (reference sequence). For the CDR3, the DNA is TGTGCCAGCAGCTTAGGGGACAGCCAGACCTATGGCTACACCTTC. This gives the protein CASSLGDSQTYGYTF.

V and J are TRBV5-1 and TRBJ2-5; D perhaps matches TRBD2 (5 bases). Looked up from germline, CDR1 is SGHRS and CDR2 is YFSETQ. V was shortened by 0 bases and J by 5 bases, with 11 bases between the two germline ends. The CDR3 loop spans 14 amino acids. CDR3 coding DNA: TGCGCCAGCAGCTTGGGATCTAGCCGGGAGACCCAGTACTTC. Translating gives CASSLGSSRETQYF.

This clone was seen once. This chain uses TRBV4-2 with TRBJ2-4; D not certain. CDR3 size: 15 residues. Germline CDR1 and CDR2: LGHNA and YNFKEQ. Trimming pared 2 bases from V and 5 bases from J, leaving 13 bases between. The CDR3 region is CASSQSSQIQNIQYF. CDR3 DNA: TGTGCCAGCAGCCAATCTTCACAGATCCAAAACATTCAGTACTTC.

This clone has just one count. V is TRBV2 and J is TRBJ1-3, with 7 bases identical to TRBD1. The CDR3 sequence is 15 residues long. V lost 5 bases, J lost 1 base, and 5 bases stayed unmatched. In germline, CDR1 is SNHLY, CDR2 FYNNEI. CDR3 bases: TGTGCCAGCAGTCCCGACAGGGTATCTGGAAACACCATATATTTT. This gives the protein CASSPDRVSGNTIYF.